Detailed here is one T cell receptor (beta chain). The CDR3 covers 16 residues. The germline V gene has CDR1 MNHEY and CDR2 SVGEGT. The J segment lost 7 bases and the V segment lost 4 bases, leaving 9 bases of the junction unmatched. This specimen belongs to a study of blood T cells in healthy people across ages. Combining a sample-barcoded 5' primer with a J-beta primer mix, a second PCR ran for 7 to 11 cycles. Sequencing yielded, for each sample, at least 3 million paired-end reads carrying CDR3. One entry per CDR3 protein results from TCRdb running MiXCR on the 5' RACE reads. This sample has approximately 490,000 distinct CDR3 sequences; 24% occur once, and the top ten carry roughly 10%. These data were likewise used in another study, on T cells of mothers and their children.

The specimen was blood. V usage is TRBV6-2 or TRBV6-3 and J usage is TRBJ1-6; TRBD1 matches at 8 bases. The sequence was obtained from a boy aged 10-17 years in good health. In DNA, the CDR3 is TGTGCCAGCAGTTGGATATCCAGGGGGCGGAATTCACCCCTCCACTTT. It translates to CASSWISRGRNSPLHF.